This entry features one T cell receptor (beta chain) sequence. The sample comes from a study of control samples from healthy donors and cancer patients. Germline V gene lookup returns CDR1 SNHLY and CDR2 FYNNEI. The V end was cut by 7 bases, the J end by 4 bases, with 26 bases between. This CDR3 has 18 amino acids. Sequencing was performed with immunoSEQ multiplex PCR; in TCRdb, only in-frame clones are kept and a portion is missing. The table records some 160,000 clones, roughly 90% of them present only once. The receptor was isolated from a woman aged 25-40 years in good health. V and J are TRBV2 and TRBJ1-5, with TRBD1 as a possible D gene (5 bases). Sequencing used blood. The CDR3 DNA is TGTGCCAGCAAGCCCGCGGGCCGAGGACATCGATCAAATCAGCCCCAGCATTTT. As protein: CASKPAGRGHRSNQPQHF.